This T cell receptor beta chain was observed in a study of blood T cells in healthy people across ages. Sample-barcoded 5' priming and a J-beta primer mix drove a second PCR of roughly 7 to 11 cycles. TCRdb reprocessed the 5' RACE reads with MiXCR, giving one entry per CDR3 protein. The top ten clones hold about 0.72% of a sample with around 1,000,000 distinct CDR3 sequences, less than 25% of them seen once. In its sample, this clonotype was seen a few times. The CDR3 covers 12 residues. The germline V gene has CDR1 SQVTM and CDR2 ANQGSEA. V lost 4 bases, J lost 2 bases, and 8 bases lay in between. These same records also appear under a second study, on T cells of mothers and their children. That work adds: The whole RNA yield was converted to cDNA, around 1.5 ug per 15 ul. It was related mother-child pairs that showed slightly higher overlap than unrelated pairs, without reaching significance. T cell clones that were persistent and microchimeric went undetected.

Input material: blood. The source of this sequence is a girl aged 2 to 10 in good health. V is TRBV29-1 and J is TRBJ2-5, with a tentative D call TRBD2 (6 bases). CDR3 in DNA: TGCAGCGTTGTCGGGAGACAAGAGACCCAGTACTTC. Residues: CSVVGRQETQYF. Complete variable domain (other parts from reference TRBV29-1 and TRBJ2-5): SAVISQKPSRDICQRGTSLTIQCQVDSQVTMMFWYRQQPGQSLTLIATANQGSEATYESGFVIDKFPISRPNLTFSTLTVSNMSPEDSSIYLCSVVGRQETQYFGPGTRLLVL.